Each of the 21 T cell receptor beta chains below was sequenced from the same sample in a study of cytomegalovirus exposure and HLA in healthy donors. The PCR used 60 Vbeta and 13 Jbeta primers. The protocol was immunoSEQ multiplex PCR, while the TCRdb copy is restricted to in-frame clones and leaves out a portion. The repertoire holds 80,000 or so clones, with 62% as singletons. Material for sequencing was PBMCs. The receptors derive from a male donor in good health and CMV-seropositive.

The chain couples TRBV7-9 to TRBJ2-5; 11 nucleotides agree with TRBD2. Looked up from germline, CDR1 is SEHNR and CDR2 is FQNEAQ (reference sequence). CDR3 length equals 16 residues. Unmatched junction bases numbered 16, after V lost 6 bases and J lost 10 bases. CDR3: CASSPSGTSGSLDQYF. The CDR3 DNA sequence: TGTGCCAGCAGTCCCTCCGGGACTAGCGGCTCTTTGGACCAGTACTTC.

This chain links TRBV28 with TRBJ2-1, with D perhaps TRBD2 (5 bases). Germline assignment: CDR1 MDHEN and CDR2 SYDVKM. V lost 5 bases, J lost 6 bases, and 5 bases lay in between. The CDR3 length is 11 residues. The CDR3 DNA sequence: TGTGCCAGCAGTCGGGGCAATGAGCAGTTCTTC. Translation gives CASSRGNEQFF.

The chain uses TRBV6-1 and TRBJ1-6, with D hard to call. This CDR3 region has 15 residues. CDR1 is MNHNS and CDR2 is SASEGT in the germline V gene. V was pared by 3 bases and J by 6 bases, with 12 bases between. In nucleotides, the CDR3 is TGTGCCAGCAGTGAGGTGGGAGGATTTAATTCACCCCTCCACTTT. It yields the protein CASSEVGGFNSPLHF.

This clone is medium-sized within its sample. The chain is built from TRBV7-9 and TRBJ2-1, with D unclear. The CDR3 has 12 residues. V lost 2 bases and J 5 bases, leaving 4 bases between the germline ends. Germline CDR1 is SEHNR and CDR2 is FQNEAQ (reference sequence). The CDR3 region is CASSLTDNEQFF. The CDR3 DNA follows: TGTGCCAGCAGCTTAACGGACAATGAGCAGTTCTTC.

The chain employs TRBV27 and TRBJ1-5; 9 nucleotides match TRBD1. Trimming cost V 6 bases and J 5 bases; bases outside gene matches: 5. CDR3 length: 14 amino acids. Germline V gives CDR1 MNHEY, CDR2 SMNVEV (reference sequence). The CDR3 DNA reads as TGTGCCAGCAGAGCGACAGGGGGGTATCAGCCCCAGCATTTT. Its translation is CASRATGGYQPQHF.

The J gene is TRBJ2-7, the V gene TRBV6-6; weak D call: TRBD1 (6 bases). Germline CDR1 reads MNHNY; CDR2 reads SVGAGI (reference sequence). The CDR3 has 14 amino acids. Trimming shortened V by 6 bases and J by 2 bases, and 14 bases separated the two germline ends. The DNA for the CDR3 is TGTGCCAGCAGCCCCTCGACAGGAGCCTACGAGCAGTACTTC. As protein: CASSPSTGAYEQYF.

The rearrangement links TRBV4-2 to TRBJ2-3, with 15 bases identical to TRBD2. The CDR3 is 17 amino acids. Germline assignment: CDR1 LGHNA and CDR2 YNFKEQ. The junction had 4 bases not matched to a gene; V was cut back by 5 bases and J by 1 base. The CDR3 DNA reads as TGTGCCAGCAGCTCTGGACTAGCGGGGGGGGGCACAGATACGCAGTATTTT. Residues: CASSSGLAGGGTDTQYF.

This rearrangement joins TRBV19 to TRBJ2-3; D ambiguous. The CDR3 sequence is 15 residues long. Deletions cut 1 base from V and 0 bases from J, with 8 bases between. Germline CDR1 is LNHDA and CDR2 is SQIVND (reference sequence). The chain's CDR3 is CASSIGVVSTDTQYF. CDR3 DNA: TGTGCCAGTAGTATAGGCGTGGTTAGCACAGATACGCAGTATTTT.

V is TRBV5-1 and J is TRBJ1-2, with a weak D call TRBD1 (5 bases). V was clipped by 2 bases and J by 0 bases, with 8 bases between them. The CDR3 is made up of 14 amino acids. Germline CDR1 is SGHRS and CDR2 is YFSETQ. CDR3 protein: CASSFDRANYGYTF. Here the CDR3 DNA reads TGCGCCAGCAGCTTCGACAGAGCTAACTATGGCTACACCTTC.

The J gene is TRBJ2-1, the V gene TRBV11-2, with D unresolved. V lost 2 bases and J 6 bases, leaving 8 bases between the germline ends. CDR1 and CDR2 from the germline V gene are SGHAT and FQNNGV. This CDR3 is built from 13 residues. CDR3 in amino acids: CASSLLRSNEQFF. DNA of the CDR3: TGTGCCAGCAGCTTACTCAGATCCAATGAGCAGTTCTTC.

CDR3 sequence: CASSISGRSYNEQFF. CDR3 in DNA: TGTGCCAGCAGCATTAGCGGTCGCTCCTACAATGAGCAGTTCTTC. This chain connects TRBV7-2 to TRBJ2-1, with TRBD2 as a possible D gene (6 bases). The CDR3 extends over 15 amino acids. The ends were cut back, 5 bases at V and 0 bases at J, with 11 bases in the middle. In germline, CDR1 is SGHTA, CDR2 FQGNSA.

The chain uses TRBV9 and TRBJ1-4; D possibly corresponds to TRBD1 (5 bases). This CDR3 has 17 amino acids. Germline CDR1 and CDR2: SGDLS and YYNGEE. V was shortened by 4 bases and J by 2 bases, with 18 bases between the two germline ends. DNA for the CDR3: TGTGCCAGCAGCTCCTCGGGGGTGGCTTCCACTAATGAAAAACTGTTTTTT. Amino acid sequence: CASSSSGVASTNEKLFF. The full variable domain, in which reference TRBV9 and TRBJ1-4 provide the parts outside the CDR3, is DSGVTQTPKHLITATGQRVTLRCSPRSGDLSVYWYQQSLDQGLQFLIQYYNGEERAKGNILERFSAQQFPDLHSELNLSSLELGDSALYFCASSSSGVASTNEKLFFGSGTQLSVL.

V is TRBV6-5 and J is TRBJ1-2; D not resolved. Germline V gene sequence: CDR1 MNHEY, CDR2 SVGAGI. V lost 6 bases, J lost 7 bases, and 12 bases lay in between. This CDR3 has 12 residues. The CDR3 sequence is CASRADPGGYTF. The CDR3, as DNA: TGTGCCAGCAGGGCCGACCCGGGTGGCTACACCTTC.

This clone was detected only a few times. The rearrangement uses TRBV7-6 and TRBJ2-7; 10 bases line up with TRBD2. Unmatched junction bases numbered 11, after V lost 1 base and J lost 2 bases. The CDR3 is made up of 18 amino acids. Looked up from germline, CDR1 is SGHVS and CDR2 is FNYEAQ. CDR3 nucleotide sequence: TGTGCCAGCAGCTTAGAATCCGGGCTAGCGGGAGTAGCCTACGAGCAGTACTTC. Amino acid sequence: CASSLESGLAGVAYEQYF.

This clone was recorded a few times. The rearrangement links TRBV30 to TRBJ1-6; a possible D gene is TRBD1 (5 bases). CDR3 length: 18 amino acids. Trimming pared 5 bases from V and 0 bases from J, leaving 20 bases between. Germline V gene lookup returns CDR1 GTSNPN and CDR2 SVGIG (reference sequence). The CDR3 is CAWPVQTASSSYNSPLHF. In DNA, the CDR3 is TGTGCCTGGCCCGTCCAGACAGCCTCTAGCTCCTATAATTCACCCCTCCACTTT. Supplemented by reference TRBV30 and TRBJ1-6, the full variable domain reads SQTIHQWPATLVQPVGSPLSLECTVEGTSNPNLYWYRQAAGRGLQLLFYSVGIGQISSEVPQNLSASRPQDRQFILSSKKLLLSDSGFYLCAWPVQTASSSYNSPLHFGNGTRLTVT.

On this clone: The junction and the germline gene differ at one end; a read error may be behind it. The chain recombines TRBV4-3 with TRBJ2-4; maybe TRBD1 (5 bases). CDR1 LGHNA and CDR2 YSLEER come from the germline V gene. The CDR3 covers 10 residues. This CDR3 reads CASSQPLDSF. The CDR3 DNA reads as TGCGCCAGCAGCCAACCCCTAGACAGCTTC.

V is TRBV6-6 and J is TRBJ2-7; 11 positions match TRBD2. This CDR3 has 14 residues. Germline loops: CDR1 MNHNY, CDR2 SVGAGI (reference sequence). The trim removed 6 bases at V and 6 bases at J, leaving 7 bases unmatched. The CDR3 reads CASSPTSGSGEQYF. In DNA form, the CDR3 reads TGTGCCAGCAGCCCCACTAGCGGGAGTGGCGAGCAGTACTTC.

The chain uses TRBV2 and TRBJ1-2, with D possibly TRBD1 on 5 matching bases. The CDR3 runs 16 residues. V was clipped by 8 bases and J by 0 bases, with 19 bases between them. In germline, CDR1 is SNHLY, CDR2 FYNNEI. The DNA of the CDR3 is TGTGCCAGCGTACAGGACGGTGGGGTCTCTAACTATGGCTACACCTTC. This encodes CASVQDGGVSNYGYTF. The whole variable domain, filled in from reference TRBV2 and TRBJ1-2, reads EPEVTQTPSHQVTQMGQEVILRCVPISNHLYFYWYRQILGQKVEFLVSFYNNEISEKSEIFDDQFSVERPDGSNFTLKIRSTKLEDSAMYFCASVQDGGVSNYGYTFGSGTRLTVV.

This clone has a handful of counts. This chain uses TRBV6-5 with TRBJ1-5; the match to TRBD1 covers 9 bases. CDR3 length: 13 residues. CDR1 MNHEY and CDR2 SVGAGI come from the germline V gene. V lost 6 bases and J lost 7; bases outside the gene matches: 4. CDR3 DNA: TGTGCCAGCAGCCCGGGACAGGGCCAGCCCCAGCATTTT. Residues: CASSPGQGQPQHF.

The chain has TRBV4-1 and TRBJ2-5, with 14 bases aligning to TRBD2. The J segment lost 5 bases and the V segment lost 1 base, leaving 0 bases of the junction unmatched. This CDR3 comprises 15 residues. Germline loops: CDR1 MGHRA, CDR2 YSYEKL. The CDR3 loop reads CASSQGLAGGETQYF. The CDR3 DNA sequence: TGCGCCAGCAGCCAAGGACTAGCGGGGGGGGAGACCCAGTACTTC.

The gene calls are TRBV14 and TRBJ1-4; D may be TRBD1 (5 bases). V was pared by 4 bases and J by 3 bases, with 12 bases between. The CDR3 runs to 15 residues. The germline CDR1 and CDR2 sequences are SGHDN and FVKESK. In DNA form, the CDR3 reads TGTGCCAGCAGCCCGCGGGGGATAGCTAATGAAAAACTGTTTTTT. Translated: CASSPRGIANEKLFF.